Listed below are T cell receptor beta chains from one sample, sequenced in a study of cytomegalovirus exposure and HLA in healthy donors. Clones were sequenced by immunoSEQ multiplex PCR, and TCRdb holds only the in-frame ones, with some missing. Of 100,000 to 150,000 clones listed, about 84% were seen once; the top ten hold approximately 1.1%. Input material: PBMCs. The source is a boy aged 5-17 years in good health and CMV-seronegative. The CDR3 runs from the conserved cysteine through the conserved F or W. A D gene is named only where the DNA matches it firmly. Expanded clones get a size class; other rows say once, few or many, or leave the size out.

once TRBJ2-3 TRBV30 . CAWAGTSTDTQYF TGTGCCTGGGCCGGGACTAGCACAGATACGCAGTATTTT
. TRBJ2-2 TRBV11-2 . CASSLDPGGTGELFF TGTGCCAGCAGCTTAGATCCGGGCGGGACCGGGGAGCTGTTTTTT
. TRBJ2-1 TRBV13 TRBD2 CASSLGIASGPLGNEQFF TGTGCCAGCAGCTTAGGTATTGCTAGCGGGCCCCTGGGAAATGAGCAGTTCTTC
. TRBJ2-7 TRBV29-1 . CSAKGRAGRYEQYF TGCAGCGCCAAAGGTCGGGCAGGGCGATACGAGCAGTACTTC
. TRBJ2-1 TRBV25-1 TRBD1 CASSGQGSGNEQFF TGTGCCAGCAGTGGACAGGGTTCGGGCAATGAGCAGTTCTTC
. TRBJ2-3 TRBV7-3 . CASSLTYLAVRYF TGTGCCAGCAGCTTAACGTATTTAGCGGTGCGGTATTTT
few TRBJ1-1 TRBV5-4 TRBD1 CASSLGQGAYEAFF TGTGCCAGCAGCTTGGGACAGGGGGCTTATGAAGCTTTCTTT
. TRBJ1-2 TRBV19 TRBD1 CASRGQGYGYTF TGTGCCAGTAGAGGACAGGGCTATGGCTACACCTTC
. TRBJ1-6 TRBV6-5 . CASSNRVGSPLHF TGTGCCAGCAGCAACAGGGTGGGATCACCCCTCCACTTT
. TRBJ2-7 TRBV7-2 TRBD2 CASSFTPGLAGDNYEQYF TGTGCCAGCAGCTTTACCCCTGGACTAGCGGGAGACAACTACGAGCAGTACTTC
. TRBJ2-7 TRBV14 TRBD1 CASSPRQGPYEQYF TGTGCCAGCAGCCCACGACAGGGACCCTACGAGCAGTACTTC
. TRBJ2-3 TRBV4-1 TRBD1 CASSQGTGLGTDTQYF TGCGCCAGCAGCCAAGGGACAGGGTTAGGCACAGATACGCAGTATTTT
. TRBJ2-5 TRBV30 TRBD1 CASKPGTGRIVQYF TGTGCCTCTAAGCCGGGGACAGGGAGGATTGTCCAGTACTTC
. TRBJ2-1 TRBV13 TRBD2 CASSFPSGGNNEQFF TGTGCCAGCAGCTTTCCTTCGGGGGGTAACAATGAGCAGTTCTTC
. TRBJ2-3 TRBV4-1 . CASSQDEFRTDTQYF TGCGCCAGCAGCCAAGATGAGTTCCGCACAGATACGCAGTATTTT
. TRBJ2-7 TRBV7-2 TRBD1 CASSTNRGYEQYF TGTGCCAGCAGCACCAACAGGGGCTACGAGCAGTACTTC
. TRBJ2-1 TRBV6-5 . CASSYSGPDEQFF TGTGCCAGCAGTTATAGCGGACCCGATGAGCAGTTCTTC
. TRBJ1-4 TRBV27 TRBD1 CASSFAAGGGSNEKLFF TGTGCCAGCAGTTTCGCGGCAGGGGGCGGATCTAATGAAAAACTGTTTTTT
. TRBJ2-5 TRBV5-1 . CASSTRETQYF TGCGCCAGCAGCACCCGGGAGACCCAGTACTTC
. TRBJ1-3 TRBV5-6 TRBD1 CASSSLDRRGNTIYF TGTGCCAGCAGCTCCCTGGACAGGAGGGGAAACACCATATATTTT
. TRBJ2-3 TRBV14 TRBD2 CASSQDGAGAQYF TGTGCCAGCAGCCAAGATGGGGCGGGAGCGCAGTATTTT
. TRBJ2-5 TRBV7-9 . CASSLGDKETQYF TGTGCCAGCAGCTTAGGGGACAAAGAGACCCAGTACTTC
. TRBJ2-1 TRBV7-9 TRBD1 CASSLTGGSAHEQFF TGTGCCAGCAGCTTGACAGGGGGATCTGCCCATGAGCAGTTCTTC
once TRBJ2-7 TRBV18 . CASSPQGGSEQYF TGTGCCAGCTCACCGCAGGGGGGATCCGAGCAGTACTTC
. TRBJ2-1 TRBV5-4 . CASSLPGQFNEQFF TGTGCCAGCAGCCTCCCCGGACAGTTCAATGAGCAGTTCTTC
. TRBJ1-3 TRBV4-3 . CASSQDPAGFGNTIYF TGCGCCAGCAGCCAAGATCCAGCAGGGTTTGGAAACACCATATATTTT
. TRBJ2-1 TRBV4-1 . CASSLQPGTVYNEQFF TGCGCCAGCAGCCTACAACCCGGGACTGTCTACAATGAGCAGTTCTTC
. TRBJ1-1 TRBV4-3 . CASSQDNWAGRTEAFF TGCGCCAGCAGCCAAGATAATTGGGCTGGGAGAACTGAAGCTTTCTTT
once TRBJ2-3 TRBV9 . CASRTGDSTDTQYF TGTGCCAGCAGAACTGGAGATAGCACAGATACGCAGTATTTT
. TRBJ2-7 TRBV30 . CAWSVEGDEQYF TGTGCCTGGAGTGTAGAGGGGGACGAGCAGTACTTC
. TRBJ2-2 TRBV5-4 TRBD1 CASSQGTGYTGELFF TGTGCCAGCAGCCAGGGGACAGGGTACACCGGGGAGCTGTTTTTT
. TRBJ2-7 TRBV5-1 . CASCPGDPSEQYF TGCGCCAGCTGTCCAGGGGACCCCTCCGAGCAGTACTTC
. TRBJ2-7 TRBV11-3 . CASSRQEGEQYF TGTGCCAGCAGCCGACAGGAAGGCGAGCAGTACTTC
. TRBJ2-3 TRBV27 TRBD2 CASSWGGSTDTQYF TGTGCCAGCAGTTGGGGGGGTTCGACAGATACGCAGTATTTT
. TRBJ2-1 TRBV5-1 . CASSSGQVPIRSYNEQFF TGCGCCAGCAGCTCGGGACAAGTCCCCATCCGCTCCTACAATGAGCAGTTCTTC
. TRBJ2-3 TRBV6-6 TRBD1 CASGRQGVADTQYF TGTGCCAGCGGCAGGCAGGGGGTGGCAGATACGCAGTATTTT
. TRBJ1-1 TRBV30 TRBD1 CAWRQGMNTEAFF TGTGCCTGGAGACAGGGGATGAACACTGAAGCTTTCTTT
. TRBJ2-7 TRBV5-4 TRBD2 CASSLAGEATYEQYF TGTGCCAGCAGCTTAGCGGGAGAGGCAACCTACGAGCAGTACTTC
. TRBJ2-1 TRBV9 TRBD2 CASSDSTSGRAYEQFF TGTGCCAGCAGTGACTCGACTAGCGGGAGGGCCTATGAGCAGTTCTTC
few TRBJ2-1 TRBV4-3 . CASSHSGAGANEQFF TGCGCCAGCAGCCATTCCGGGGCAGGGGCGAATGAGCAGTTCTTC
. TRBJ2-3 TRBV4-1 TRBD1 CASSRGQGRTDTQYF TGCGCCAGCAGCCGAGGACAGGGAAGGACAGATACGCAGTATTTT
. TRBJ2-6 TRBV29-1 TRBD2 CSVELAGGSGANVLTF TGCAGCGTTGAGCTGGCGGGAGGATCCGGGGCCAACGTCCTGACTTTC
. TRBJ2-2 TRBV29-1 . CSGGQASTGELFF TGCAGCGGGGGGCAGGCTTCCACCGGGGAGCTGTTTTTT
. TRBJ2-1 TRBV19 TRBD2 CASSTASGTYYNEQFF TGTGCCAGTAGTACCGCTAGCGGGACCTACTACAATGAGCAGTTCTTC
. TRBJ2-1 TRBV5-6 . CASSPSPGLEPDDEQFF TGTGCCAGCAGCCCGTCTCCGGGACTCGAACCCGACGATGAGCAGTTCTTC
. TRBJ1-5 TRBV7-8 TRBD1 CASSPRGQVFQPQHF TGTGCCAGCAGCCCTAGGGGACAGGTTTTTCAGCCCCAGCATTTT
. TRBJ1-2 TRBV30 TRBD1 CAWSGLRQGAGGYTF TGTGCCTGGAGTGGACTGCGACAGGGGGCGGGTGGCTACACCTTC
. TRBJ1-5 TRBV9 TRBD1 CASSPGGTARNQPQHF TGTGCCAGCAGCCCCGGCGGGACAGCTCGCAATCAGCCCCAGCATTTT